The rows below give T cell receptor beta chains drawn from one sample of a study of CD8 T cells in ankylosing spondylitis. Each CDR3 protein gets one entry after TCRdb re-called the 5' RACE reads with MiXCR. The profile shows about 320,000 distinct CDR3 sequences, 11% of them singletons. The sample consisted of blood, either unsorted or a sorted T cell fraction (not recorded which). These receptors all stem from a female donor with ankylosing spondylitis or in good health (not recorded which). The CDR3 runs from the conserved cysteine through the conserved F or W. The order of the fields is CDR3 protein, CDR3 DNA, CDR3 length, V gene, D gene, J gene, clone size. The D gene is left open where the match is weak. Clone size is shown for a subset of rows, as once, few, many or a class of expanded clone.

CASSLVRAPWGHEQFF TGTGCCAGCTCACTCGTCCGGGCCCCTTGGGGACATGAGCAGTTCTTC 16 TRBV18 NA TRBJ2-1 few
CASSPRNRGNTGELFF TGTGCCAGCAGCCCAAGGAACAGGGGGAACACCGGGGAGCTGTTTTTT 16 TRBV7-8 TRBD1 TRBJ2-2 few
CSATGQELLAKNIQYF TGCAGTGCAACGGGACAGGAACTACTAGCCAAAAACATTCAGTACTTC 16 TRBV20-1 TRBD1 TRBJ2-4 NA
CASSRLDGGSTGNTIYF TGTGCCAGCAGCCGGCTCGATGGAGGGTCGACTGGAAACACCATATATTTT 17 TRBV12-3/TRBV12-4 NA TRBJ1-3 many
CSPPPPDTQYF TGCAGTCCCCCCCCTCCAGATACGCAGTATTTT 11 TRBV20-1 NA TRBJ2-3 many
CASSLPTRANTGELFF TGTGCCAGCAGCCTACCCACTAGAGCGAACACCGGGGAGCTGTTTTTT 16 TRBV7-2 NA TRBJ2-2 NA
CASSYGGLWQYF TGTGCCAGCAGTTACGGAGGGTTATGGCAGTACTTC 12 TRBV6-6 NA TRBJ2-7 many
CASSSPSGGAYNEQFF TGTGCCAGCAGCTCCCCCTCAGGGGGCGCCTACAATGAGCAGTTCTTC 16 TRBV7-2 TRBD1 TRBJ2-1 many
CCASGAGRFTYNSPLHF TGCTGTGCTAGTGGGGCAGGGCGGTTCACCTATAATTCACCCCTCCACTTT 17 TRBV20-1 NA TRBJ1-6 few
CASSRGGSNQPQHF TGTGCCAGCTCACGAGGGGGAAGCAATCAGCCCCAGCATTTT 14 TRBV18 NA TRBJ1-5 many
CASSSMRGQPQHF TGTGCCAGCAGTTCCATGCGAGGTCAGCCCCAGCATTTT 13 TRBV27 NA TRBJ1-5 many
CATSEMRRSFNQPQHF TGTGCCACCAGTGAAATGCGCCGAAGCTTCAATCAGCCCCAGCATTTT 16 TRBV15 NA TRBJ1-5 many
CASSMDGLYGYTF TGTGCCAGCAGCATGGACGGCCTCTATGGCTACACCTTC 13 TRBV7-9 NA TRBJ1-2 NA
CASSPSSWGEQFF TGTGCCAGCAGTCCTTCCAGCTGGGGTGAGCAGTTCTTC 13 TRBV6-6 NA TRBJ2-1 many
CASRLLGPSRKAYNEQFF TGTGCCAGCAGACTACTTGGACCCTCTAGGAAGGCCTACAATGAGCAGTTCTTC 18 TRBV3-1 NA TRBJ2-1 NA
CASSPQPTGLNQPQHF TGTGCCAGCTCACCCCAGCCGACAGGTCTCAATCAGCCCCAGCATTTT 16 TRBV18 NA TRBJ1-5 NA
CASSLGGSPEAFF TGTGCCAGCAGCTTGGGGGGATCCCCTGAAGCTTTCTTT 13 TRBV5-6 NA TRBJ1-1 many
CASSSGQGDYGYTF TGTGCCAGCAGCTCTGGACAGGGCGACTATGGCTACACCTTC 14 TRBV5-4 TRBD1 TRBJ1-2 many
CASSWTGNEKLFF TGCGCCAGCAGCTGGACAGGGAATGAAAAACTGTTTTTT 13 TRBV5-1 TRBD1 TRBJ1-4 many
CASAQNRVANQPQHF TGTGCCAGCGCCCAAAACAGGGTCGCCAATCAGCCCCAGCATTTT 15 TRBV27 NA TRBJ1-5 many
CSASLPSYEQYF TGCAGTGCTAGTCTCCCGTCCTACGAGCAGTACTTC 12 TRBV20-1 NA TRBJ2-7 many
CSARDSVGLFVPPF TGCAGTGCTAGAGATAGTGTCGGTCTATTTGTCCCCCCCTTC 14 TRBV20-1 NA TRBJ2-1 many
CAWSGRDRRVQYF TGTGCCTGGAGTGGACGGGACAGAAGGGTACAGTACTTC 13 TRBV30 TRBD1 TRBJ2-7 NA
CSAAKTGLAGYTGELFF TGCAGTGCAGCGAAAACAGGACTAGCGGGGTACACCGGGGAGCTGTTTTTT 17 TRBV20-1 TRBD2 TRBJ2-2 NA
CASSTGTANNEQFF TGTGCCAGCAGCACCGGGACAGCTAACAATGAGCAGTTCTTC 14 TRBV7-2 TRBD1 TRBJ2-1 many
CATSRDPGWDTEAFF TGTGCCACCAGCAGAGATCCCGGGTGGGACACTGAAGCTTTCTTT 15 TRBV15 NA TRBJ1-1 NA
CASSDYQGNGRNEQFF TGTGCCAGCAGTGATTATCAGGGAAACGGTCGAAATGAGCAGTTCTTC 16 TRBV25-1 NA TRBJ2-1 many
CASSQAASGTGELFF TGCGCCAGCAGCCAAGCAGCTAGCGGGACCGGGGAGCTGTTTTTT 15 TRBV4-3 TRBD2 TRBJ2-2 many
CASSLSPLPTLSYEQYF TGTGCCAGCAGTTTATCCCCCTTGCCTACTCTATCCTACGAGCAGTACTTC 17 TRBV28 NA TRBJ2-7 many
CSAPSAGENTEAFF TGCAGTGCTCCAAGTGCGGGGGAGAACACTGAAGCTTTCTTT 14 TRBV20-1 NA TRBJ1-1 NA
CASSFLLILNPGPVQDTEAFF TGTGCCAGCAGTTTCCTACTAATACTGAATCCGGGCCCCGTCCAGGACACTGAAGCTTTCTTT 21 TRBV28 NA TRBJ1-1 many
CASSPGMRNTGELFF TGTGCCAGTAGTCCCGGGATGCGGAACACCGGGGAGCTGTTTTTT 15 TRBV19 NA TRBJ2-2 NA
CASSLDAAGHYEQYF TGTGCCAGCAGCTTGGACGCGGCAGGACACTACGAGCAGTACTTC 15 TRBV5-5 NA TRBJ2-7 many
CSAGGRGTGELFF TGCAGCGCCGGGGGGAGGGGCACCGGGGAGCTGTTTTTT 13 TRBV29-1 TRBD2 TRBJ2-2 NA
CASSSPPTYGYTF TGTGCCAGCAGCTCACCACCCACTTATGGCTACACCTTC 13 TRBV27 NA TRBJ1-2 NA
CASSPTGPYGYTF TGTGCCAGCAGCCCGACAGGTCCCTATGGCTACACCTTC 13 TRBV3-1 NA TRBJ1-2 few
CSARGVDSHQETQYF TGCAGTGCCAGGGGGGTTGACAGTCACCAAGAGACCCAGTACTTC 15 TRBV20-1 NA TRBJ2-5 NA
CASSLPGQGYEQFF TGTGCCAGCAGCCTGCCGGGACAGGGATATGAGCAGTTCTTC 14 TRBV5-5 TRBD1 TRBJ2-1 NA
CATSDAGGGNTEAFF TGTGCCACCAGCGACGCCGGGGGGGGGAACACTGAAGCTTTCTTT 15 TRBV15 NA TRBJ1-1 NA
CASSLRESNSPLHF TGTGCCAGCAGTTTACGGGAGTCGAATTCACCCCTCCACTTT 14 TRBV12-3/TRBV12-4 NA TRBJ1-6 many
CSARDPSGNEQFF TGCAGTGCTAGAGATCCTAGCGGCAATGAGCAGTTCTTC 13 TRBV20-1 TRBD2 TRBJ2-1 many
CASSFTSGSFNNEQFF TGTGCCAGCAGCTTTACTAGCGGGAGTTTCAACAATGAGCAGTTCTTC 16 TRBV6-2/TRBV6-3 TRBD2 TRBJ2-1 many
CASSQDRVGNSPLHF TGTGCCAGCAGCCAAGACAGGGTAGGGAATTCACCCCTCCACTTT 15 TRBV16 TRBD1 TRBJ1-6 many
CATSRYRTSGSGSYNEQFF TGTGCCACCAGCAGATACCGGACTAGCGGGAGTGGTTCCTACAATGAGCAGTTCTTC 19 TRBV15 TRBD2 TRBJ2-1 many
CASSPGLAGSGSQYF TGTGCCAGCTCACCTGGACTAGCGGGTTCGGGAAGCCAGTACTTC 15 TRBV18 TRBD2 TRBJ2-5 few
CAGGTGSSYEQYF TGTGCCGGCGGGACAGGGAGCTCCTACGAGCAGTACTTC 13 TRBV6-2/TRBV6-3 TRBD1 TRBJ2-7 many
CATASLGTSAYEQYF TGTGCCACCGCTAGCCTCGGGACGTCGGCCTACGAGCAGTACTTC 15 TRBV27 NA TRBJ2-7 NA
CSAIPGGQETQYF TGCAGTGCTATCCCGGGAGGGCAAGAGACCCAGTACTTC 13 TRBV20-1 TRBD2 TRBJ2-5 few